The 13 T cell receptor beta chains in this list originate from one sample, sequenced in a study of Graves' ophthalmopathy and Graves' hyperthyroidism. Scientists amplified the TCR beta CDR3 regions from RNA transcripts. RT-PCR in the first round used HTBI primers; a second-round multiplex PCR followed. TCRdb re-called the multiplex PCR reads through MiXCR, storing one row per CDR3 protein. The top ten clones hold 1.6% of a sample with about 370,000 distinct CDR3 sequences, 15% to 20% of them seen once. The sample was peripheral blood. The receptors shown here come from a young woman with Graves' ophthalmopathy.

This clonotype appeared many times. The chain couples TRBV11-2 to TRBJ1-1; possibly TRBD1 for D (5 bases). The germline V and J ends were trimmed by 5 bases and 6 bases, with 22 bases remaining between them. The CDR3 is 16 amino acids. Germline V lookup: CDR1 SGHAT, CDR2 FQNNGV. This CDR3 reads CASSPRVRAVYPEAFF. The CDR3 DNA reads TGTGCCAGCAGCCCCCGAGTCAGGGCGGTTTACCCTGAAGCTTTCTTT.

This clonotype was detected many times. V usage is TRBV12-3 or TRBV12-4 and J usage is TRBJ1-6; tentative D call: TRBD1 (5 bases). Trimming stripped 5 bases from V and 9 bases from J, with 20 bases between. This CDR3 comprises 16 residues. The CDR3 DNA reads as TGTGCCAGCAGTCCATGGGGGACGGACCCAGCTTCACCCCTCCACTTT. Translation gives CASSPWGTDPASPLHF.

This clonotype was counted ten times or more. This chain uses TRBV28 with TRBJ1-5; D ambiguous. Germline CDR1 is MDHEN and CDR2 is SYDVKM. The CDR3 has 13 residues. Trimming pared 5 bases from V and 11 bases from J, leaving 16 bases between. CDR3 protein: CASSPPVVESQHF. The CDR3, as DNA: TGTGCCAGCAGTCCCCCGGTAGTGGAATCCCAGCATTTT.

This clonotype was counted at least ten times. This sequence joins TRBV30 and TRBJ1-6, with D possibly matching TRBD1 (6 bases). The CDR3 extends over 21 amino acids. The germline CDR1 and CDR2 sequences are GTSNPN and SVGIG (reference sequence). Trimming shortened V by 4 bases and J by 0 bases, and 28 bases separated the two germline ends. This chain's CDR3 is CAWKGGKFGAIPDSYNSPLHF. CDR3 nucleotides: TGTGCCTGGAAAGGGGGGAAGTTCGGGGCTATCCCCGACTCCTATAATTCACCCCTCCACTTT. Filled out from reference TRBV30 and TRBJ1-6, the complete variable domain reads SQTIHQWPATLVQPVGSPLSLECTVEGTSNPNLYWYRQAAGRGLQLLFYSVGIGQISSEVPQNLSASRPQDRQFILSSKKLLLSDSGFYLCAWKGGKFGAIPDSYNSPLHFGNGTRLTVT.

This clonotype was recorded many times. This chain joins TRBV29-1 and TRBJ1-2; 8 bases match TRBD1. The CDR3 is 14 amino acids. Germline-derived CDR1 and CDR2 are SQVTM and ANQGSEA. The V segment lost 8 bases and the J segment 7 bases; nucleotides outside the gene matches: 15. This CDR3 reads CSSWTGSLSGGYTF. The CDR3 nucleotides read TGCAGCTCCTGGACAGGGAGTCTTAGTGGTGGCTACACCTTC.

The rearrangement joins TRBV6-5 to TRBJ2-7, with a possible D match to TRBD2 (5 bases). The CDR3 loop spans 14 amino acids. The V gene lost 3 bases and the J gene lost 2 bases, with 11 bases spanning the gap. Germline V gene lookup returns CDR1 MNHEY and CDR2 SVGAGI. This CDR3 is CASSYEGHPYEQYF. The CDR3 nucleotides are TGTGCCAGCAGTTATGAGGGCCACCCCTACGAGCAGTACTTC.

This clonotype was seen many times. The chain has TRBV12-3 or TRBV12-4 and TRBJ1-5; D may be TRBD1 (5 bases). The CDR3 length is 15 residues. With 2 bases removed from V and 9 bases from J, the gap between germline ends came to 17 bases. CDR3 in amino acids: CASSLLPQVGGPQHF. CDR3 nucleotides: TGTGCCAGCAGTTTACTCCCCCAGGTGGGGGGGCCCCAGCATTTT.

This clonotype was seen ten or more times. The rearrangement links TRBV5-5 to TRBJ2-7; D is undetermined. This CDR3 has 16 amino acids. The germline gives CDR1 SGHKS, CDR2 YYEKEE (reference sequence). The V end lost 0 bases, the J end lost 0 bases, and 13 bases lay between the germline ends. The CDR3 nucleotides read TGTGCCAGCAGCTTGGCCCCACGTCTAGTCTCCTACGAGCAGTACTTC. Its protein product is CASSLAPRLVSYEQYF. The whole variable domain, filled in from reference TRBV5-5 and TRBJ2-7, reads DAGVTQSPTHLIKTRGQQVTLRCSPISGHKSVSWYQQVLGQGPQFIFQYYEKEERGRGNFPDRFSARQFPNYSSELNVNALLLGDSALYLCASSLAPRLVSYEQYFGPGTRLTVT.

This clonotype occurred many times. The chain carries TRBV29-1 and TRBJ1-2; 9 positions agree with TRBD1. Germline values: CDR1 SQVTM, CDR2 ANQGSEA. The J segment lost 1 base and the V segment lost 4 bases, leaving 1 base of the junction unmatched. There are 13 residues in the CDR3. The CDR3 sequence is CSVGDRVNYGYTF. The CDR3, as DNA: TGCAGCGTTGGGGACAGGGTTAACTATGGCTACACCTTC.

At least ten counts were recorded for this clonotype. The rearrangement links TRBV12-3 or TRBV12-4 to TRBJ1-3, with 9 bases identical to TRBD1. This CDR3 spans 15 amino acids. The junction had 6 bases not matched to a gene; V was cut back by 3 bases and J by 6 bases. The CDR3 DNA is TGTGCCAGCAGTTTCGGGACAGGGCACCCAAACACCATATATTTT. Its protein is CASSFGTGHPNTIYF.

This clonotype was counted ten times or more. V is TRBV6-2 or TRBV6-3 and J is TRBJ2-6; TRBD1 aligns across 9 bases. V dropped 4 bases and J dropped 1; count of bases not matched to a gene: 8. Germline CDR1 reads MNHEY; CDR2 reads SVGEGT. The CDR3 extends over 18 amino acids. The CDR3 DNA reads TGTGCCAGCAGTTCCCGACAGGGGGGATCTTCTGGGGCCAACGTCCTGACTTTC. Encoded protein: CASSSRQGGSSGANVLTF.

In its sample, this clonotype was seen many times. The J gene is TRBJ1-1, the V gene TRBV6-5; D may be TRBD1 (6 bases). The CDR3 is made up of 12 amino acids. CDR1 is MNHEY and CDR2 is SVGAGI in the germline V gene. Between the trimmed V and J ends, which lost 6 bases and 7 bases, there was a span of 12 bases. The CDR3 DNA reads TGTGCCAGCAGAGGGGGGATTTTTGAAGCTTTCTTT. This translates into CASRGGIFEAFF.

This chain links TRBV15 with TRBJ1-5, with 8 bases fitting TRBD1. J lost 5 bases, V lost 1 base, and 10 bases had no gene match. The germline CDR1 and CDR2 sequences are LNHNV and YYDKDF (reference sequence). The CDR3 runs to 17 residues. The CDR3 DNA sequence: TGTGCCACCAGCAGAGGAGGAGGGACAGGCGGACATCAGCCCCAGCATTTT. Translating gives CATSRGGGTGGHQPQHF.